Shown below are 25 T cell receptor beta chains from a single sample sequenced in a study of PD-1 blockade in classical Hodgkin lymphoma. Generated by immunoSEQ multiplex PCR, the TCRdb table keeps only in-frame clones and is missing some. The data contain tens of thousands of clones, over 75% of them singletons. Every patient experienced relapse after autologous stem cell transplantation, and brentuximab vedotin exposure varied. Source: peripheral blood mononuclear cells (PBMCs), taken at baseline. These receptors all come from a human donor with classical Hodgkin lymphoma.

The V and J genes are TRBV7-9 and TRBJ1-5; D may be TRBD1 (5 bases). Trimming removed 1 base from V and 7 bases from J, with 20 bases in between. The CDR3 extends over 17 amino acids. Per germline, CDR1 SEHNR and CDR2 FQNEAQ (reference sequence). The CDR3 here is CASSLGWETASGQPQHF. CDR3 sequence (DNA): TGTGCCAGCAGCTTAGGTTGGGAGACAGCTTCGGGACAGCCCCAGCATTTT.

The chain recombines TRBV7-9 with TRBJ2-1; D possibly corresponds to TRBD2 (6 bases). The germline V gene encodes CDR1 SEHNR and CDR2 FQNEAQ (reference sequence). The CDR3 spans 15 residues. V dropped 4 bases and J dropped 1 base, with 11 bases sitting between them. DNA for the CDR3: TGTGCCAGCAGCTCGGGGGTCCGGTCCTACAATGAGCAGTTCTTC. It codes for CASSSGVRSYNEQFF. The variable domain in full, with the rest retrieved from reference TRBV7-9 and TRBJ2-1, is DTGVSQNPRHKITKRGQNVTFRCDPISEHNRLYWYRQTLGQGPEFLTYFQNEAQLEKSRLLSDRFSAERPKGSFSTLEIQRTEQGDSAMYLCASSSGVRSYNEQFFGPGTRLTVL.

The chain recombines TRBV5-8 with TRBJ2-7; the D gene could be TRBD1 or TRBD2 (7 bases each). Looked up from germline, CDR1 is SGHTS and CDR2 is YDEGEE. With 2 bases removed from V and 5 bases from J, the gap between germline ends came to 11 bases. The CDR3 is 13 amino acids. CDR3 region: CASSFQGGNEQYF. The CDR3 DNA is TGTGCCAGCAGCTTCCAGGGGGGGAACGAGCAGTACTTC.

This chain uses TRBV10-3 with TRBJ1-1; TRBD1 matches at 9 bases. Losses at the gene ends were 10 bases for V and 6 bases for J; bases not matched to a gene: 9. The germline gives CDR1 ENHRY, CDR2 SYGVKD. The CDR3 is 13 amino acids. In nucleotides, the CDR3 is TGTGCCACACGGGACAGGGAAACCTCTGAAGCTTTCTTT. Translation gives CATRDRETSEAFF.

V usage is TRBV5-6 and J usage is TRBJ1-2, with D unresolved. The CDR3 totals 13 residues. V gave up 2 bases and J gave up 8 bases, with 13 bases separating them. Germline CDR1 reads SGHDT; CDR2 reads YYEEEE. The CDR3, as DNA: TGTGCCAGCAGCTTAGGACGCCACCGGGGCTACACCTTC. It codes for CASSLGRHRGYTF.

This clone has a handful of counts. CDR3 residues: CSARQVTNTEAFF. CDR3 bases: TGCAGCGCCAGACAGGTTACGAACACTGAAGCTTTCTTT. The V gene is TRBV29-1, the J gene TRBJ1-1, with a possible D match to TRBD1 (6 bases). V was shortened by 7 bases and J by 1 base, with 13 bases between the two germline ends. Germline V gives CDR1 SQVTM, CDR2 ANQGSEA. This CDR3 spans 13 amino acids. The variable domain in full, completed from reference TRBV29-1 and TRBJ1-1, reads SAVISQKPSRDICQRGTSLTIQCQVDSQVTMMFWYRQQPGQSLTLIATANQGSEATYESGFVIDKFPISRPNLTFSTLTVSNMSPEDSSIYLCSARQVTNTEAFFGQGTRLTVV.

In its sample, this clone was seen a few times. V gene TRBV2 combines with J gene TRBJ2-1; tentative D call: TRBD2 (5 bases). The V end lost 6 bases, the J end lost 7 bases, and 19 bases lay between the germline ends. Germline V lookup: CDR1 SNHLY, CDR2 FYNNEI. This CDR3 comprises 15 residues. CDR3 in DNA: TGTGCCAGCAGCACCAGCAACCGGAGGAGTAATGAGCAGTTCTTC. It yields the protein CASSTSNRRSNEQFF.

This chain connects TRBV5-6 to TRBJ1-1; D gene unclear. The CDR3 totals 13 residues. CDR1 SGHDT and CDR2 YYEEEE come from the germline V gene. Trimming took 5 bases from V and 8 from J, leaving 16 bases between them. The CDR3 spells CASRPWAHGEAFF. The CDR3 nucleotides read TGTGCCAGCAGGCCGTGGGCCCACGGAGAAGCTTTCTTT.

This chain connects TRBV4-1 to TRBJ2-1; 14 nucleotides line up with TRBD2. Germline V gene lookup returns CDR1 MGHRA and CDR2 YSYEKL. V shed 4 bases and J 10 bases; nucleotides not matched to a gene: 15. The CDR3 covers 18 residues. The CDR3 coding sequence is TGCGCCAGCAGCCGCCTTCCTCCGACTAGCGGGGGGGCAGGGGAGCAGTTCTTC. Amino acids: CASSRLPPTSGGAGEQFF.

This chain connects TRBV25-1 to TRBJ2-7; 9 bases agree with TRBD1. The germline V gene has CDR1 MGHDK and CDR2 SYGVNS. Unmatched junction bases numbered 7, after V lost 6 bases and J lost 4 bases. The length of the CDR3 is 14 residues. The CDR3, as DNA: TGTGCCAGCAGGCCCGGGACAGGGTCATACGAGCAGTACTTC. This translates into CASRPGTGSYEQYF.

The J gene is TRBJ1-1, the V gene TRBV5-1, with TRBD1 matching 11 bases. The CDR3 sequence is 15 residues long. Trimming at V came to 4 bases and at J to 6 bases, leaving 8 bases not matched to a gene. Germline V gene data show CDR1 as SGHRS and CDR2 as YFSETQ. CDR3 sequence: CASSTEGQGEPEAFF. CDR3 nucleotides: TGCGCCAGCAGCACAGAGGGACAGGGGGAACCTGAAGCTTTCTTT.

The gene calls are TRBV18 and TRBJ2-5; 8 bases map to TRBD1. With 4 bases clipped from V and 5 bases from J, the junction kept 12 bases outside the gene matches. CDR1 is KGHSH, CDR2 LQKENI, per germline. The CDR3 consists of 16 residues. Here the CDR3 reads CASSRLPDRVQETQYF. The CDR3 DNA sequence: TGTGCCAGCTCACGCCTACCGGACAGGGTTCAGGAGACCCAGTACTTC.

The rearrangement uses TRBV11-3 and TRBJ1-1; 10 nucleotides align to TRBD1. The germline V gene encodes CDR1 SGHNT and CDR2 YENEEA. The CDR3 runs to 13 residues. V lost 4 bases, J lost 7 bases, and 3 bases stayed unmatched. CDR3 coding DNA: TGTGCCAGCAGCTCGGACAGGGGGAGTGAAGCTTTCTTT. Protein sequence: CASSSDRGSEAFF.

The J gene is TRBJ1-2, the V gene TRBV13, with 9 positions matching TRBD1. CDR1 is PRHDT and CDR2 is FYEKMQ in the germline V gene (reference sequence). This CDR3 spans 13 amino acids. Trimming removed 5 bases from V and 5 bases from J; junction bases left unmatched: 3. CDR3 in amino acids: CASSLDRGYGYTF. In nucleotides, the CDR3 is TGTGCCAGCAGCCTCGACAGGGGGTATGGCTACACCTTC.

This clone was picked up one time. V is TRBV27 and J is TRBJ2-5; D is ambiguous. V was pared by 1 base and J by 4 bases, with 16 bases between. The CDR3 spans 16 residues. Germline CDR1 and CDR2: MNHEY and SMNVEV (reference sequence). CDR3 nucleotides: TGTGCCAGCAGTTTATTTAAGGCTGGTAATAGAGAGACCCAGTACTTC. Translated: CASSLFKAGNRETQYF.

The chain combines TRBV9 with TRBJ2-3; tentatively, D is TRBD2 (6 bases). Germline CDR1 reads SGDLS; CDR2 reads YYNGEE. This CDR3 has 14 amino acids. V gave up 3 bases and J gave up 2 bases, with 10 bases separating them. Written as DNA, the CDR3 is TGTGCCAGCAGCGACCCGGACTACACAGATACGCAGTATTTT. It codes for CASSDPDYTDTQYF.

CDR3 DNA sequence: TGTGCCGTCCTCCGGGAGCCCGGGGATAACAATCAGCCCCAGCATTTT. It encodes CAVLREPGDNNQPQHF. V is TRBV27 and J is TRBJ1-5; D remains unclear. The length of the CDR3 is 16 residues. Germline V gene lookup returns CDR1 MNHEY and CDR2 SMNVEV (reference sequence). The V end was cut by 11 bases, the J end by 3 bases, with 23 bases between.

The chain combines TRBV5-1 with TRBJ2-3; TRBD1 aligns across 7 bases. CDR3 length: 15 residues. Germline-derived CDR1 and CDR2 are SGHRS and YFSETQ. V gave up 4 bases and J gave up 2 bases; unmatched junction bases: 7. CDR3 nucleotide sequence: TGCGCCAGCAGCCCTGGGACAGCAGTCACAGATACGCAGTATTTT. It encodes CASSPGTAVTDTQYF.

This clone appeared once. This chain uses TRBV19 with TRBJ1-1, with D perhaps matching TRBD1 (5 bases). The CDR3 covers 16 residues. The germline V gene has CDR1 LNHDA and CDR2 SQIVND (reference sequence). V lost 3 bases, J lost 4 bases, and 18 bases lay in between. In DNA form, the CDR3 reads TGTGCCAGTAGTATGCCCGGGAGGGGCCCCGGCACTGAAGCTTTCTTT. Protein: CASSMPGRGPGTEAFF.

This chain joins TRBV7-2 and TRBJ1-5, with 7 bases that match TRBD1. There are 13 residues in the CDR3. Germline trimming cut 3 bases from V and 7 bases from J; bases unmatched to any gene: 3. Germline values: CDR1 SGHTA, CDR2 FQGNSA. CDR3 nucleotide sequence: TGTGCCAGCAGCTTCGACAGGGCACAGCCCCAGCATTTT. It translates to CASSFDRAQPQHF.

The genes are TRBV7-9 and TRBJ2-7, with D perhaps TRBD1 (5 bases). The V gene lost 5 bases and the J gene lost 1 base, with 12 bases spanning the gap. Germline values: CDR1 SEHNR, CDR2 FQNEAQ (reference sequence). This CDR3 has 14 residues. CDR3 sequence reads: CASSDNRLSYEQYF. The DNA of the CDR3 is TGTGCCAGCAGCGACAACAGGTTATCCTACGAGCAGTACTTC.

CDR3 sequence: CASSQTGNTEAFF. CDR3 in DNA: TGCGCCAGCAGCCAAACAGGTAACACTGAAGCTTTCTTT. This chain joins TRBV4-1 and TRBJ1-1; D perhaps matches TRBD1 (5 bases). With 2 bases removed from V and 2 bases from J, the gap between germline ends came to 6 bases. Germline CDR1 MGHRA, CDR2 YSYEKL. This CDR3 is built from 13 residues.

The J gene is TRBJ2-7, the V gene TRBV27; 7 bases match TRBD1. The CDR3 is 14 residues long. The V gene end was trimmed by 6 bases and the J gene end by 5 bases; junction bases not matched to a gene: 10. Germline CDR1 MNHEY, CDR2 SMNVEV (reference sequence). The chain's CDR3 is CASSPRQGVHEQYF. For the CDR3, the DNA is TGTGCCAGCAGCCCAAGACAGGGTGTGCACGAGCAGTACTTC.

This chain connects TRBV11-2 to TRBJ2-3; TRBD2 agrees at 12 bases. This CDR3 comprises 16 residues. CDR1 is SGHAT, CDR2 FQNNGV, per germline. With 4 bases clipped from V and 7 bases from J, the junction kept 9 bases outside the gene matches. The CDR3 protein is CASSSTSGGLLYTQYF. The DNA for the CDR3 is TGTGCCAGCAGCTCCACTAGCGGGGGGCTCTTGTATACGCAGTATTTT.

The rearrangement uses TRBV15 and TRBJ2-1; 8 positions agree with TRBD1. The junction had 18 bases not matched to a gene; V was cut back by 8 bases and J by 12 bases. The CDR3 extends over 15 amino acids. The germline V gene encodes CDR1 LNHNV and CDR2 YYDKDF (reference sequence). CDR3 in amino acids: CATQLGFGGQEGQFF. In DNA form, the CDR3 reads TGTGCCACCCAACTCGGTTTCGGGGGACAGGAGGGGCAGTTCTTC.